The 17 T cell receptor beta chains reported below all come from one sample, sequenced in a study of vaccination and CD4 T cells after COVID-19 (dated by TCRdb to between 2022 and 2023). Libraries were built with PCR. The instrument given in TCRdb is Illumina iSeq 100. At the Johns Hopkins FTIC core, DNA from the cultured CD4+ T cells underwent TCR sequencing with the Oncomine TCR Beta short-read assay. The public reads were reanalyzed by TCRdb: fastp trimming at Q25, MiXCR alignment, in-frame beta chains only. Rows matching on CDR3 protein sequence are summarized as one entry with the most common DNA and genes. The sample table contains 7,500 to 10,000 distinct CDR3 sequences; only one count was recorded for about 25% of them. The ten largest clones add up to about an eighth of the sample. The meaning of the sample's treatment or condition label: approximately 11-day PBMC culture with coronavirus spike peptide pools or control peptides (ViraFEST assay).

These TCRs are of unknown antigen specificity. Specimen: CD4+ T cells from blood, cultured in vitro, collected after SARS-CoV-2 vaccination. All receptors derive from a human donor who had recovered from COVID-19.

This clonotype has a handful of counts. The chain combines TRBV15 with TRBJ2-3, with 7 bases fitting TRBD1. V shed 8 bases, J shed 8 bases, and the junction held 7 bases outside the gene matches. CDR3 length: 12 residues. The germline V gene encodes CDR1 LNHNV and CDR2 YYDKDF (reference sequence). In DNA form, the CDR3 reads TGTGCCACCGGGGACCACAGGGGTACGCAGTATTTT. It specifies CATGDHRGTQYF.

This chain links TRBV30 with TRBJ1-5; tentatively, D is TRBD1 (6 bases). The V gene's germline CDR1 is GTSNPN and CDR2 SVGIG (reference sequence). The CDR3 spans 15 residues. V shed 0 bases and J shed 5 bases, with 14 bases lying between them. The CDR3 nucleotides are TGTGCCTGGAGTGTACGAGGTAGGGGGGATCAGCCCCAGCATTTT. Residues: CAWSVRGRGDQPQHF.

The CDR3 region has the DNA TGTGCCAGCAGCCCCACCCTAGGACAGGGAAACCCTGGGGCCAACGTCCTGACTTTC. Its translation is CASSPTLGQGNPGANVLTF. The chain recombines TRBV6-4 with TRBJ2-6; 8 bases fit TRBD1. V gave up 6 bases and J gave up 2 bases; unmatched junction bases: 15. Germline assignment: CDR1 MRHNA and CDR2 SNTAGT. The CDR3 loop spans 19 amino acids.

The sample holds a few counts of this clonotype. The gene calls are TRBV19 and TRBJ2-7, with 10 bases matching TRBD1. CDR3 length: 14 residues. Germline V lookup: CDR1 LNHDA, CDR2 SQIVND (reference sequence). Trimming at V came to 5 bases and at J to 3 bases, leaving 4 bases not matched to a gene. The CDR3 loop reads CASSQRTGGYEQYF. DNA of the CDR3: TGTGCCAGTAGTCAGCGGACAGGGGGCTACGAGCAGTACTTC.

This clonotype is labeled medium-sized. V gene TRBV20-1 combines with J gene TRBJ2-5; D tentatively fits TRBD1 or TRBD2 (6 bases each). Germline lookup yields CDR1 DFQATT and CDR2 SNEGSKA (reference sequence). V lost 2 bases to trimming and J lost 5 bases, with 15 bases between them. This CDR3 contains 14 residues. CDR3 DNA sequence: TGCAGTGCTAGACGAGGAGGGGGGCGGGAGACCCAGTACTTC. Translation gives CSARRGGGRETQYF.

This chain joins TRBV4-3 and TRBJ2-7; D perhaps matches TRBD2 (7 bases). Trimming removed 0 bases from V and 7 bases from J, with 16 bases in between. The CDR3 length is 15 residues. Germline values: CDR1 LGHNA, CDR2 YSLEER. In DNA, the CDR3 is TGCGCCAGCAGCCAAGATAGTTTAAGGGGGGGGGAGCAGTACTTC. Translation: CASSQDSLRGGEQYF.

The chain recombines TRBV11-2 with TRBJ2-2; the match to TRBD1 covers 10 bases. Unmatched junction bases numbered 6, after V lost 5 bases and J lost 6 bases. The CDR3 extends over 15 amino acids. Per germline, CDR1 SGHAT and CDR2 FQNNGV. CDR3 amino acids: CASSAYGQGAGELFF. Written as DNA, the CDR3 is TGTGCCAGCAGCGCCTACGGACAGGGGGCCGGGGAGCTGTTTTTT.

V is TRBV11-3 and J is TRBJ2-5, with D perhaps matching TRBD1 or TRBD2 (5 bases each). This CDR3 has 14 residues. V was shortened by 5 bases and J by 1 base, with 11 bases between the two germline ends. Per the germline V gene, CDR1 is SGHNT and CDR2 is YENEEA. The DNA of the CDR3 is TGTGCCAGCAGCGAGGGACGGACCCAAGAGACCCAGTACTTC. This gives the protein CASSEGRTQETQYF.

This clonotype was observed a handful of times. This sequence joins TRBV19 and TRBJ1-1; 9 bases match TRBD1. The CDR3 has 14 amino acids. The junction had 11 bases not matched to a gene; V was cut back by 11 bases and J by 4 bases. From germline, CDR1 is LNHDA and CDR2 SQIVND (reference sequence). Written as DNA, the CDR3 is TGTGCCTCCTCCGGGACAGGGTATCGCACTGAAGCTTTCTTT. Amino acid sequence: CASSGTGYRTEAFF.

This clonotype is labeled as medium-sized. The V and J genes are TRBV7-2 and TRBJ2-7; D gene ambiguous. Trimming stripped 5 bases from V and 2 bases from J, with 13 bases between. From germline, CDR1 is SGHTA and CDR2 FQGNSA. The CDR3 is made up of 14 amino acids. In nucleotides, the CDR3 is TGTGCCAGCAGCAAGGCCAGCGCTACCTACGAGCAGTACTTC. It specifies CASSKASATYEQYF. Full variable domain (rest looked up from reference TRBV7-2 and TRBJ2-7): GAGVSQSPSNKVTEKGKDVELRCDPISGHTALYWYRQSLGQGLEFLIYFQGNSAPDKSGLPSDRFSAERTGGSVSTLTIQRTQQEDSAVYLCASSKASATYEQYFGPGTRLTVT.

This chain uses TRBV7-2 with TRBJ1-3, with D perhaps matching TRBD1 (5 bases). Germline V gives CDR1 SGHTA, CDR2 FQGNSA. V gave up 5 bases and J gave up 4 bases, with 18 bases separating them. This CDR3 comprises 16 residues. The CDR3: CASSVGPPGPGNTIYF. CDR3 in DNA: TGTGCCAGCAGCGTAGGGCCTCCGGGACCGGGAAACACCATATATTTT.

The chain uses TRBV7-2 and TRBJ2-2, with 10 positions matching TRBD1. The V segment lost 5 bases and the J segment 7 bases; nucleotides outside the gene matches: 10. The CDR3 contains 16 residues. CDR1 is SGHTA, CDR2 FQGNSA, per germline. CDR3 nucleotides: TGTGCCAGCAGCAGAAGGACAGGGGGTGAAGTCGGGGAGCTGTTTTTT. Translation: CASSRRTGGEVGELFF.

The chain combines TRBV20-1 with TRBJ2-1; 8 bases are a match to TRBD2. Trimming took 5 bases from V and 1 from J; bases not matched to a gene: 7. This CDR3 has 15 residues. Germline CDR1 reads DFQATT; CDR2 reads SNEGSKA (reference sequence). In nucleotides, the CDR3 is TGCAGTGCTGATAGCGGGAAAGGTTCCTACAATGAGCAGTTCTTC. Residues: CSADSGKGSYNEQFF.

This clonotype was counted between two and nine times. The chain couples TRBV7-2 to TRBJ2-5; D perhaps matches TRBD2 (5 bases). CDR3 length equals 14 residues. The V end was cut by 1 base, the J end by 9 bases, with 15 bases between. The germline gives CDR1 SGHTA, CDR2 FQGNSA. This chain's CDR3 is CASSLDPSQRAQYF. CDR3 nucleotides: TGTGCCAGCAGCTTAGATCCTTCCCAGAGGGCCCAGTACTTC.

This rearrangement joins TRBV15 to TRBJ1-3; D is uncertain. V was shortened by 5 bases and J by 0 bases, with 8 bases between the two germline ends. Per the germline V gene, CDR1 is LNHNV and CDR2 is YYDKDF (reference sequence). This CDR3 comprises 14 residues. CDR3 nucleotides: TGTGCCACCAGCCCGCCGATCTCTGGAAACACCATATATTTT. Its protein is CATSPPISGNTIYF.

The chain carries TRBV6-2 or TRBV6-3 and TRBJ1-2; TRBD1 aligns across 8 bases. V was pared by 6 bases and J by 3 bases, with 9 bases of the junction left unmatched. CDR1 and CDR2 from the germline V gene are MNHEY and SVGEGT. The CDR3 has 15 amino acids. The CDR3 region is CASRPGAGGDYGYTF. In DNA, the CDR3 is TGTGCCAGCAGACCCGGTGCAGGGGGCGACTATGGCTACACCTTC.

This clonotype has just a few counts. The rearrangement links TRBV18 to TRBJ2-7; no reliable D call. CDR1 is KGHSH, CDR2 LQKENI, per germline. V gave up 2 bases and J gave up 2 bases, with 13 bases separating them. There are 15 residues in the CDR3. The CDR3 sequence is CASSPSPREPYEQYF. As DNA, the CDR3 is TGTGCCAGCTCACCAAGTCCCCGTGAGCCCTACGAGCAGTACTTC.